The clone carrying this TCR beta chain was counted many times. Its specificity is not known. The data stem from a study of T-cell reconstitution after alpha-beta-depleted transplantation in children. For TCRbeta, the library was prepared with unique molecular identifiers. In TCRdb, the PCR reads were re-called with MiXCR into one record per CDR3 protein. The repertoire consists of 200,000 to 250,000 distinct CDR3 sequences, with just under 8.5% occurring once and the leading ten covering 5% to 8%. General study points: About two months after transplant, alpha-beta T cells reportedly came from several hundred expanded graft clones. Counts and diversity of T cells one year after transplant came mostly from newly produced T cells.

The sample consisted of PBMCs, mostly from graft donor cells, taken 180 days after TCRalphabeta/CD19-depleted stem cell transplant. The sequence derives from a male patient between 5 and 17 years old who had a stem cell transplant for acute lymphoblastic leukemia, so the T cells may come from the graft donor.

CDR3 nucleotide sequence: TGCAGTGCTAGAGTGGGCAGTACCCAAGAGACCCAGTACTTC. Translated, it gives CSARVGSTQETQYF. The chain combines TRBV20-1 with TRBJ2-5; unclear D gene. There are 14 residues in the CDR3. Germline V lookup: CDR1 DFQATT, CDR2 SNEGSKA (reference sequence). Trimming took 1 base from V and 1 from J, leaving 10 bases between them.